Listed below are T cell receptor beta chains from one sample, sequenced in a study of T cell repertoires in aging, cancer and after chemotherapy. TCRdb re-analysed the multiplex PCR reads in MiXCR, keeping a single row per CDR3 protein. The profile shows 10,000 to 15,000 distinct CDR3 sequences, about 29% of them singletons. The specimen sequenced was blood. These receptor sequences come from a human donor with a blood cancer. Each CDR3 is given with its conserved first and last residue.

TRBJ2-7 TRBV7-9 CASSFGQLYEQYF
TRBJ2-3 TRBV6-2/TRBV6-3 CASSPARTHTDTQYF
TRBJ1-5 TRBV6-1 CDSSGAKGQPQHF
TRBJ2-1 TRBV20-1 CSAAGTHIIGEQFF
TRBJ2-3 TRBV12-3/TRBV12-4 CASSLRDWAPSTDTQYF
TRBJ1-2 TRBV6-1 CVSSEGTAVNYGYTF
TRBJ1-1 TRBV29-1 CSVEVRGSNTEAFF
NA TRBV14 CASSHKVLQETQFF
TRBJ1-5 TRBV4-3 CASSQEIVGTGGQPQHF
TRBJ1-2 TRBV12-3/TRBV12-4 CASRRRGGGYTF
TRBJ2-1 TRBV15 CATSRAVRKEVEQFF
TRBJ2-2 TRBV6-2/TRBV6-3 CASNQGDTGELFF
TRBJ1-1 TRBV4-3 CASSLEGGAEAFF
TRBJ1-2 TRBV5-4 CASSLGGLGSGYTF
TRBJ2-5 TRBV5-1 CASSRELQETQYF
TRBJ2-1 TRBV12-3/TRBV12-4 CASRRSGGTDNEQFF
TRBJ2-1 TRBV30 CACSSPNYNEQFF
TRBJ1-5 TRBV30 CAWSDERGPQHF
TRBJ1-1 TRBV19 CASSIGNTGKTEAFF
TRBJ2-3 TRBV14 CASSQDRAGGTDTQYF
TRBJ2-1 TRBV28 CAIQNPNEQFF
TRBJ2-5 TRBV27 CASTGPGGTQYF
TRBJ2-4 TRBV18 CASSPPWDLNIQYF
TRBJ1-4 TRBV6-1 CASRRDRASSTSEKLFF
TRBJ2-5 TRBV2 CASTSSGTSQETQYF
TRBJ2-3 TRBV5-1 CASSVELADTQYF
TRBJ2-3 TRBV10-2 CASSEFLNTDTQYF
TRBJ2-7 TRBV7-9 CASSPRDNSYEQYF
TRBJ2-5 TRBV5-1 CASSTTGRQETQYF
TRBJ2-7 TRBV5-1 CASSLEGAGTYEQYF
TRBJ2-3 TRBV29-1 CSVSNTDTQYF
TRBJ1-2 TRBV6-5 CASRATQEHGYTF
TRBJ2-3 TRBV14 CASKLAGGTDTQYF
TRBJ1-6 TRBV6-5 CASSYRSSYNSPLHF
TRBJ1-1 TRBV6-5 CASSTGMTEAFF
TRBJ2-7 TRBV7-9 CASSYVERDEQYF
TRBJ2-2 TRBV13 CASSSDRENTGELFF
TRBJ1-2 TRBV7-9 CASSPQARDGYTF
TRBJ2-7 TRBV20-1 CSARDFRLAGISSYEQYF
TRBJ1-2 TRBV5-6 CASSLGVQGAGVYGYTF
TRBJ2-1 TRBV27 CASSGGDVRDNEQFF
TRBJ2-7 TRBV7-2 CASSSRTGYSYEQYF
TRBJ2-1 TRBV5-4 CASSLTGNNEQFF
TRBJ1-5 TRBV4-3 CASSQDLGSGNQPQHF
TRBJ2-1 TRBV29-1 CSVEGQRRHSYNEQFF
TRBJ2-3 TRBV11-2 CASSGRVRDTQYF
TRBJ2-2 TRBV2 CASSGEPNTGELFF
TRBJ2-3 TRBV4-3 CASSQGRQVDTQYF
TRBJ1-1 TRBV19 CASMRNTEAFF
TRBJ2-3 TRBV11-2 CASSLGALAGSDTQYF
TRBJ1-1 TRBV7-9 CASSLRAMNTEAFF
TRBJ1-2 TRBV6-5 CASSSAGYGYTF
TRBJ2-5 TRBV4-3 CASSQDEGGETQYF
TRBJ1-5 TRBV7-2 CASSSDRQPQHF
TRBJ2-1 TRBV27 CASSPRGGGTAYNEQFF
TRBJ1-1 TRBV12-3/TRBV12-4 CASSPFPTGGLEAFF
TRBJ2-2 TRBV15 CATSRGLAGTGELFF
TRBJ2-1 TRBV30 CAWRLAGRNEQFF
TRBJ1-1 TRBV12-3/TRBV12-4 CASSYGGSEAFF